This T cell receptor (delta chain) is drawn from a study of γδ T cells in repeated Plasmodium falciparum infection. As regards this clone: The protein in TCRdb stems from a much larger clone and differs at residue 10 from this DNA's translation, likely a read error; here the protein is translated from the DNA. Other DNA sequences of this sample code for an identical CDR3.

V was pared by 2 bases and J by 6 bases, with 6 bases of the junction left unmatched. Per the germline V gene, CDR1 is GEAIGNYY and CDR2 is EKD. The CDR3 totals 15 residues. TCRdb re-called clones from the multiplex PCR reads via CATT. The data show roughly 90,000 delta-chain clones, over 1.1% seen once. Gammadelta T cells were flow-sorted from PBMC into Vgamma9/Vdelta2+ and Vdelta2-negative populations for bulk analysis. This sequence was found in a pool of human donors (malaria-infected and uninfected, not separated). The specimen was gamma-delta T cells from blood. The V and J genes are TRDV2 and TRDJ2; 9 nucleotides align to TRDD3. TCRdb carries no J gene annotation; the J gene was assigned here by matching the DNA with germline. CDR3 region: CACDRGDTVAAQLFF. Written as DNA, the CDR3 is TGTGCCTGTGACAGGGGGGATACTGTGGCAGCACAACTCTTCTTT.